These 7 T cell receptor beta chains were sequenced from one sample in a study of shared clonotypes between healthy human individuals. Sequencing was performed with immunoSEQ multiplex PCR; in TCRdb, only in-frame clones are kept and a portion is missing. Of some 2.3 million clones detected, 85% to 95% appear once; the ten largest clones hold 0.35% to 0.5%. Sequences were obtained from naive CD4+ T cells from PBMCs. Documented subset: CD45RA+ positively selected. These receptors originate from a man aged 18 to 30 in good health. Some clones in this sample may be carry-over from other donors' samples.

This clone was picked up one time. CDR3 in amino acids: CASSPGRNYGYTF. Here the CDR3 DNA reads TGTGCCAGCAGTCCCGGACGTAACTATGGCTACACCTTC. The genes are TRBV2 and TRBJ1-2; D is ambiguous. Trimming stripped 5 bases from V and 1 base from J, with 8 bases between. Germline V lookup: CDR1 SNHLY, CDR2 FYNNEI. The CDR3 is made up of 13 amino acids.

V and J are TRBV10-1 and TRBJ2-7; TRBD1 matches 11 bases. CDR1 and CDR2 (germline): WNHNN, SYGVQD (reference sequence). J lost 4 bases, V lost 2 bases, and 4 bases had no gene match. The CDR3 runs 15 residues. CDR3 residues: CASSEQGTGGYEQYF. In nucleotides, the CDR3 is TGCGCCAGCAGTGAGCAGGGGACAGGGGGGTACGAGCAGTACTTC.

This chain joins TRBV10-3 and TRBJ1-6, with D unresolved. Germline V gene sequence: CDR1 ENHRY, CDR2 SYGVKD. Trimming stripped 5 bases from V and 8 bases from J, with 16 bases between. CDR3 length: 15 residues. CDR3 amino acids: CAISLKPGDDSPLHF. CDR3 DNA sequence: TGTGCCATCAGTCTCAAGCCCGGTGACGATTCACCCCTCCACTTT.

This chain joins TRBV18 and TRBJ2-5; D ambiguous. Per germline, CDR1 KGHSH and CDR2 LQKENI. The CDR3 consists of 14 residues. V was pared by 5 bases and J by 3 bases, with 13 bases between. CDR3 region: CASSWAYSEETQYF. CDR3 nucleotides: TGTGCCAGCTCATGGGCCTATTCGGAAGAGACCCAGTACTTC.

This chain's CDR3 is CASGPLGWETQYF. The CDR3, as DNA: TGTGCTAGTGGCCCCCTCGGGTGGGAGACCCAGTACTTC. The rearrangement joins TRBV12-5 to TRBJ2-5; no firm D call. The V and J ends lost 6 bases and 5 bases respectively, with 13 bases between them. Looked up from germline, CDR1 is LGHNT and CDR2 is FRNRAP. The CDR3 contains 13 residues.

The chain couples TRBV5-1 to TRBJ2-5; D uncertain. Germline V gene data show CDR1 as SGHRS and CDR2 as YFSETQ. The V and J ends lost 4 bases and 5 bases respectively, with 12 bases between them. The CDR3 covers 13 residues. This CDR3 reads CASSGEAGETQYF. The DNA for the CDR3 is TGCGCCAGCAGCGGAGAGGCAGGCGAGACCCAGTACTTC. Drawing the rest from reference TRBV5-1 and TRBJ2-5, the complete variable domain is KAGVTQTPRYLIKTRGQQVTLSCSPISGHRSVSWYQQTPGQGLQFLFEYFSETQRNKGNFPGRFSGRQFSNSRSEMNVSTLELGDSALYLCASSGEAGETQYFGPGTRLLVL.

The DNA for the CDR3 is TGTGCCAGCAGTTTCGGCAGGATCTACAATGAGCAGTTCTTC. Its translation: CASSFGRIYNEQFF. The chain employs TRBV28 and TRBJ2-1; D gene unclear. The CDR3 runs to 14 residues. V lost 3 bases and J 3 bases, leaving 9 bases between the germline ends. CDR1 and CDR2 from the germline V gene are MDHEN and SYDVKM.